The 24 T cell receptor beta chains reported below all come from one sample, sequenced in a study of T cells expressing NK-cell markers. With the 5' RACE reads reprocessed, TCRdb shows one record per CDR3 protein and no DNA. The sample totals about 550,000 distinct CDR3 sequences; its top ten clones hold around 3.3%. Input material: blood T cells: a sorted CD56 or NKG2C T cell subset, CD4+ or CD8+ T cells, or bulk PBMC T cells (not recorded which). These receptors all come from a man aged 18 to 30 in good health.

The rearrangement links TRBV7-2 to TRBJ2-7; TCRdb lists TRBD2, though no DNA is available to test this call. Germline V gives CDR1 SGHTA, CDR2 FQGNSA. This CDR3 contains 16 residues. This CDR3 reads CASSLTSPALLGEQYF.

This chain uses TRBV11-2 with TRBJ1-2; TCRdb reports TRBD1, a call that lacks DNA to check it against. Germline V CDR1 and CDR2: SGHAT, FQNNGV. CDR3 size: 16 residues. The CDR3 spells CASSYQPGNSPGGYTF.

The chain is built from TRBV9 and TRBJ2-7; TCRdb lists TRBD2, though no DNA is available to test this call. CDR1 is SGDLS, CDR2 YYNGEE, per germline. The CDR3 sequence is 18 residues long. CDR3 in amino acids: CASSVDLPGSGSSYEQYF.

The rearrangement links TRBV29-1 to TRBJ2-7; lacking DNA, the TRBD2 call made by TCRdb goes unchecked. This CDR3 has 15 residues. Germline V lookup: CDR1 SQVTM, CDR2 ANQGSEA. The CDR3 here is CSVEDPAGQSYEQYF.

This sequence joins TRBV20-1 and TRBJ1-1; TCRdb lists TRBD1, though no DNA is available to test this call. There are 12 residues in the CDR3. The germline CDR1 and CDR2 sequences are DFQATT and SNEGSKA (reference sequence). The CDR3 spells CSAGTGGTEAFF.

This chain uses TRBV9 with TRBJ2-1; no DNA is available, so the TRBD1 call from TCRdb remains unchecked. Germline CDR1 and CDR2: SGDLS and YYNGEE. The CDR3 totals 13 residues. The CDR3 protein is CASSVVSRDEQFF.

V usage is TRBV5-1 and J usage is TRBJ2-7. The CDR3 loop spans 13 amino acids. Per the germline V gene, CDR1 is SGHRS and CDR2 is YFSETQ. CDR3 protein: CASSLESQLEQYF.

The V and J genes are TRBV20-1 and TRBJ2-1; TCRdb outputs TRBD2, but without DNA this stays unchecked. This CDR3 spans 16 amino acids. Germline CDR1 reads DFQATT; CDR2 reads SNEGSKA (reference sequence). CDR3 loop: CSARERASGRNNEQFF.

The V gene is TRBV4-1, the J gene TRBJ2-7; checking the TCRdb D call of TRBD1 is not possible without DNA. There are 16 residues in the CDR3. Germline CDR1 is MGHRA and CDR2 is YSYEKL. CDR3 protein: CASSQDWGDISYEQYF.

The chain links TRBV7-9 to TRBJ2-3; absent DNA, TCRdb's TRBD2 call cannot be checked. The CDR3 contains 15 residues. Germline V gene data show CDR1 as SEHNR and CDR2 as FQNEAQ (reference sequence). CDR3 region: CASSGEATATDTQYF.

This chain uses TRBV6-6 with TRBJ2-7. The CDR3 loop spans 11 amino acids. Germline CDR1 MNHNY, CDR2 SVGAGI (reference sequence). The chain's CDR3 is CASSYRSEQYF.

The CDR3 loop is CAWIMESSYNEQFF. The rearrangement joins TRBV30 to TRBJ2-1. The CDR3 sequence is 14 residues long. Germline V CDR1 and CDR2: GTSNPN, SVGIG (reference sequence).

The CDR3 region is CASSLQEPLAKNIQYF. The V gene is TRBV28, the J gene TRBJ2-4. The CDR3 is 16 residues long. Germline loops: CDR1 MDHEN, CDR2 SYDVKM.

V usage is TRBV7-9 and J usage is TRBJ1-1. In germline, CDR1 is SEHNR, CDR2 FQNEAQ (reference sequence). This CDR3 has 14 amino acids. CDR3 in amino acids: CASSLEGRDTEAFF. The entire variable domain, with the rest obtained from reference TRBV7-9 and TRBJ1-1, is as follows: DTGVSQNPRHKITKRGQNVTFRCDPISEHNRLYWYRQTLGQGPEFLTYFQNEAQLEKSRLLSDRFSAERPKGSFSTLEIQRTEQGDSAMYLCASSLEGRDTEAFFGQGTRLTVV.

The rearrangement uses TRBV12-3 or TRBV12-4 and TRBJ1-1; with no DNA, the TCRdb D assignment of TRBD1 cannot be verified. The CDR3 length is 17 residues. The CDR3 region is CASGIPGQGPMNTEAFF.

The CDR3 loop reads CASSSPLAGAQYF. The chain couples TRBV7-2 to TRBJ2-5; there is no DNA to check the TCRdb D call of TRBD1. The CDR3 is 13 amino acids. Per the germline V gene, CDR1 is SGHTA and CDR2 is FQGNSA.

The CDR3 is CASSSRADSTDTQYF. The rearrangement joins TRBV7-9 to TRBJ2-3. Germline lookup yields CDR1 SEHNR and CDR2 FQNEAQ (reference sequence). There are 15 residues in the CDR3.

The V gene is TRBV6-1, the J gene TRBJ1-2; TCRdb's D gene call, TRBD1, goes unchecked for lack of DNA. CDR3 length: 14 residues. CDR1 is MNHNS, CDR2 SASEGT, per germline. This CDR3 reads CASSERGGWNGYTF.

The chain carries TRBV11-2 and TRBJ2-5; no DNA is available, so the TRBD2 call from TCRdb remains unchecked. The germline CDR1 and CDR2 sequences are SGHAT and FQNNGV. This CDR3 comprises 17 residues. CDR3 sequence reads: CASSLDGGLAVQETQYF.

CDR3 amino acids: CASSPGTGISPLHF. The V and J genes are TRBV12-3 or TRBV12-4 and TRBJ1-6; no DNA is available, so the TRBD1 call from TCRdb remains unchecked. This CDR3 comprises 14 residues.

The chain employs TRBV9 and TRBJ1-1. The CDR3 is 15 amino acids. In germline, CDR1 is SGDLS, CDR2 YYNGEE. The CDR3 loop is CASSVGPAGNTEAFF.

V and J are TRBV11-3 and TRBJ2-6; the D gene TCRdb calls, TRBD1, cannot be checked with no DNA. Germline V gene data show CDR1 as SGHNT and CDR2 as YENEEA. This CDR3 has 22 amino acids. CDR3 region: CASSLVSISPGQCYLRANVLTF.

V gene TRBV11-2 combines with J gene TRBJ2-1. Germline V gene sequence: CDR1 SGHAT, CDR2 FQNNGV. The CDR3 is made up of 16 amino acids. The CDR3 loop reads CASSLGTLITYNEQFF.

CDR3 loop: CASSLGGGRVGELFF. This chain uses TRBV4-2 with TRBJ2-2; the TCRdb D gene call, TRBD1, has no DNA to confirm it. Germline CDR1 LGHNA, CDR2 YNFKEQ. This CDR3 has 15 residues.